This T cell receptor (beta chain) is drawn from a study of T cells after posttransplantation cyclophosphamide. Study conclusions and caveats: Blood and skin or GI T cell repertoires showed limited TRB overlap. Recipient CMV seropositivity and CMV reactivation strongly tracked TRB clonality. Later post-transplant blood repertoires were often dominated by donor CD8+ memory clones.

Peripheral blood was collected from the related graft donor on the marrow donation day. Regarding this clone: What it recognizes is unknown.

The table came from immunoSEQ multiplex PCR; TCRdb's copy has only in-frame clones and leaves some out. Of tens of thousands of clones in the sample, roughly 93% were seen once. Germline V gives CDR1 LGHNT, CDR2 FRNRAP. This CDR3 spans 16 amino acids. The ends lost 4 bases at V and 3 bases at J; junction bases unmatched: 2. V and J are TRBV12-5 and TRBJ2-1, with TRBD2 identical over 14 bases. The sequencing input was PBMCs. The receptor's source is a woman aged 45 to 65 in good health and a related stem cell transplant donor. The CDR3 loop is CASGWGLAGDYNEQFF. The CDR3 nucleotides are TGTGCTAGTGGTTGGGGACTAGCGGGGGACTACAATGAGCAGTTCTTC.